Listed below are T cell receptor beta chains from one sample, sequenced in a study of identical twins. TCRdb re-analysed the 5' RACE reads in MiXCR, keeping a single row per CDR3 protein. This table has more than 1.5 million distinct CDR3 sequences, under 35% appearing once. The sample comprised cord blood. These receptors were collected from a newborn girl in good health. CDR3s include the opening cysteine and the closing phenylalanine or tryptophan. The D gene is left open where the match is weak. Size tells how often a clone was seen (once, few, many) or the class of an expanded clone, and some rows leave it out.

d_gene: TRBD1
abundance: few
j_gene: TRBJ2-7
v_gene: TRBV2
CDR3nt: TGTGCCAGCACCACGGGGGACAGGTACGAGCAGTACTTC
CDR3aa: CASTTGDRYEQYF

d_gene: .
abundance: .
j_gene: TRBJ1-3
v_gene: TRBV9
CDR3nt: TGTGCCAGCAGCGTAGCTGGCAGCCCTGGAAACACCATATATTTT
CDR3aa: CASSVAGSPGNTIYF

d_gene: .
abundance: few
j_gene: TRBJ2-6
v_gene: TRBV4-2
CDR3nt: TGTGCCAGCAGCCAAGCCGGGGTTTTCGTTGGGGTCTCTGGGGCCAACGTCCTGACTTTC
CDR3aa: CASSQAGVFVGVSGANVLTF

d_gene: TRBD2
abundance: few
j_gene: TRBJ2-1
v_gene: TRBV9
CDR3nt: TGTGCCAGCAGCCCCGTAGGTAGCGGGGGAACTGAGCAGTTCTTC
CDR3aa: CASSPVGSGGTEQFF

d_gene: .
abundance: few
j_gene: TRBJ2-5
v_gene: TRBV20-1
CDR3nt: TGCAGTGCTAGAGTTGGATGGTACCAAGAGACCCAGTACTTC
CDR3aa: CSARVGWYQETQYF

d_gene: .
abundance: .
j_gene: TRBJ1-4
v_gene: TRBV25-1
CDR3nt: TGTGCCAGCAGTGAATTAACGACAGCAACTAATGAAAAACTGTTTTTT
CDR3aa: CASSELTTATNEKLFF

d_gene: .
abundance: many
j_gene: TRBJ2-5
v_gene: TRBV4-1
CDR3nt: TGCGCCAGCAGCCAAGTAGTTACAGAGACCCAGTACTTC
CDR3aa: CASSQVVTETQYF

d_gene: .
abundance: .
j_gene: TRBJ2-1
v_gene: TRBV29-1
CDR3nt: TGCAGCGCTACCTCTAATGGCGAGCAGTTCTTC
CDR3aa: CSATSNGEQFF

d_gene: .
abundance: .
j_gene: TRBJ2-2
v_gene: TRBV3-1
CDR3nt: TGTGCCAGCAGCCAAGAAGGGTTTGGGGAGCTGTTTTTT
CDR3aa: CASSQEGFGELFF

d_gene: .
abundance: few
j_gene: TRBJ2-7
v_gene: TRBV18
CDR3nt: TGTGCCAGCTCACTCCGGGACACCTACACCTACGAGCAGTACTTC
CDR3aa: CASSLRDTYTYEQYF

d_gene: .
abundance: .
j_gene: TRBJ2-1
v_gene: TRBV28
CDR3nt: TGTGCCAGCAGTTTACTTTCTACTGCCCCGTTCTTC
CDR3aa: CASSLLSTAPFF

d_gene: .
abundance: .
j_gene: TRBJ1-5
v_gene: TRBV20-1
CDR3nt: TGCAGTGCTCATAGGACGGGTAAATGGCCCCAGCATTTT
CDR3aa: CSAHRTGKWPQHF

d_gene: .
abundance: .
j_gene: TRBJ2-7
v_gene: TRBV2
CDR3nt: TGTGCCAGCAGTCACACCACAGGCTACGAGCAGTACTTC
CDR3aa: CASSHTTGYEQYF

d_gene: TRBD2
abundance: .
j_gene: TRBJ2-3
v_gene: TRBV5-1
CDR3nt: TGCGCCAGCAGCTTGGGTAGCGGGGGCTACACAGATACGCAGTATTTT
CDR3aa: CASSLGSGGYTDTQYF

d_gene: TRBD1
abundance: few
j_gene: TRBJ1-1
v_gene: TRBV7-9
CDR3nt: TGTGCCAGCTCAGGGACAGGGGTGGGAGCTTTCTTT
CDR3aa: CASSGTGVGAFF

d_gene: TRBD2
abundance: .
j_gene: TRBJ2-3
v_gene: TRBV11-1
CDR3nt: TGTGCCAGCAGCCACTCAGGGACTAGCGGGAGCACAGATACGCAGTATTTT
CDR3aa: CASSHSGTSGSTDTQYF

d_gene: TRBD1
abundance: .
j_gene: TRBJ1-4
v_gene: TRBV25-1
CDR3nt: TGTGCCAGCAGTGCCAACCCGGGACAGGGGGCCGGCCGACCTGAAAAACTGTTTTTT
CDR3aa: CASSANPGQGAGRPEKLFF

d_gene: .
abundance: few
j_gene: TRBJ1-2
v_gene: TRBV5-1
CDR3nt: TGCGCCAGCAGCGGGACTAGACCTGACTATGGCTACACCTTC
CDR3aa: CASSGTRPDYGYTF

d_gene: .
abundance: few
j_gene: TRBJ1-4
v_gene: TRBV7-9
CDR3nt: TGTGCCAGCAGCTTAGCGGCAGTCAATGAAAAACTGTTTTTT
CDR3aa: CASSLAAVNEKLFF

d_gene: .
abundance: many
j_gene: TRBJ2-7
v_gene: TRBV12-3/TRBV12-4
CDR3nt: TGTGCCAGCAGTTTCGGGCCGCAGGGGCGAAAATTCGAGCAGTACTTC
CDR3aa: CASSFGPQGRKFEQYF

d_gene: .
abundance: once
j_gene: TRBJ2-5
v_gene: TRBV5-1
CDR3nt: TGCGCCAGCAGCCGGGGGACACCAAACCAGGAGACCCAGTACTTC
CDR3aa: CASSRGTPNQETQYF

d_gene: .
abundance: few
j_gene: TRBJ2-1
v_gene: TRBV9
CDR3nt: TGTGCCAGCAGCGTAGCAACCCACAATGAGCAGTTCTTC
CDR3aa: CASSVATHNEQFF

d_gene: TRBD2
abundance: .
j_gene: TRBJ2-3
v_gene: TRBV20-1
CDR3nt: TGCAGTGCTCCCCCACTAGCGCCTTGGACAGATACGCAGTATTTT
CDR3aa: CSAPPLAPWTDTQYF

d_gene: .
abundance: few
j_gene: TRBJ1-1
v_gene: TRBV12-3/TRBV12-4
CDR3nt: TGTGCCAGCAGTTGGGCGCCCACTGAAGCTTTCTTT
CDR3aa: CASSWAPTEAFF

d_gene: .
abundance: .
j_gene: TRBJ2-3
v_gene: TRBV20-1
CDR3nt: TGCAGTGCTCCTCGGACTAATACAGATACGCAGTATTTT
CDR3aa: CSAPRTNTDTQYF

d_gene: .
abundance: .
j_gene: TRBJ2-3
v_gene: TRBV27
CDR3nt: TGTGCCAGTACACCGGGGTATTCGACCACAGATACGCAGTATTTT
CDR3aa: CASTPGYSTTDTQYF